This is a list of T cell receptor beta chains from one sample in a study of blood T cell repertoires in COVID-19. Assay: immunoSEQ multiplex PCR; the TCRdb copy retains only in-frame clones and omits some. This table holds about 460,000 clones, around 85% found once. The sequencing input was PBMCs or T cells enriched from blood (not recorded which). These receptors came from a woman aged 55-69 years who had recovered from COVID-19. Each CDR3 is given with its conserved first and last residue. A D gene is named only where the DNA matches it firmly. Rows give clone size only sometimes, using once, few, many, or a class for an expanded clone.

v_call,j_call,cdr3_length,d_call,clone_size,cdr3_nt,cdr3_aa
TRBV18,TRBJ1-4,15,TRBD1,-,TGTGCCAGCTCACCGACCGGGACAGGGGGCGAAAAACTGTTTTTT,CASSPTGTGGEKLFF
TRBV6-5,TRBJ1-2,13,-,-,TGTGCCAGCAGTTACTCAACAGGGTATGGCTACACCTTC,CASSYSTGYGYTF
TRBV6-4,TRBJ2-3,13,TRBD1,-,TGTGCCAGCAGGGACAGGGGGACAGATACGCAGTATTTT,CASRDRGTDTQYF
TRBV6-5,TRBJ1-6,13,-,-,TGTGCCAGCAGTTACGAACAGAATTCACCCCTCCACTTT,CASSYEQNSPLHF
TRBV24-1,TRBJ2-1,15,TRBD1,-,TGTGCCACCGGGGGGACCGGGACAGGGAACAATGAGCAGTTCTTC,CATGGTGTGNNEQFF
TRBV10-3,TRBJ1-1,17,TRBD1,once,TGTGCCATCAGTGTACAGGGGACACAATTAATTAACACTGAAGCTTTCTTT,CAISVQGTQLINTEAFF
TRBV7-9,TRBJ2-2,14,TRBD1,few,TGTGCCAGCAGCTTATGGACAGGGCACGGGGAGCTGTTTTTT,CASSLWTGHGELFF
TRBV5-1,TRBJ2-5,14,-,-,TGCGCCAGCAGCTCATCCCCGGGGAAAGAGACCCAGTACTTC,CASSSSPGKETQYF
TRBV6-6,TRBJ1-3,14,-,-,TGTGCCAGCAGTTGGAGTAGGTCTGGAAACACCATATATTTT,CASSWSRSGNTIYF
TRBV5-1,TRBJ2-1,15,-,once,TGCGCCAGCAGCCTGGGGCATAGCTTGGGCAATGAGCAGTTCTTC,CASSLGHSLGNEQFF
TRBV6-5,TRBJ1-2,13,-,-,TGTGCCAGCAGTCCCCAGGGCGACTATGGCTACACCTTC,CASSPQGDYGYTF
TRBV24-1,TRBJ1-2,15,TRBD1,-,TGTGCCACCAGTGATTTTTGGACAGGGGGCGGAAGCTACACCTTC,CATSDFWTGGGSYTF
TRBV2,TRBJ2-7,14,TRBD1,-,TGTGCCAGCAGCGCCGGGACAGGGCCTTACGAGCAGTACTTC,CASSAGTGPYEQYF
TRBV11-2,TRBJ2-7,15,-,-,TGTGCCAGCAGCTTAGGCAGCGTCAAATCCTACGAGCAGTACTTC,CASSLGSVKSYEQYF